Below, one T cell receptor beta chain is given with its context. The entry originates in a study of blood T cell repertoires in COVID-19. Study details: Samples of COVID-19 (acute and convalescent) were obtained from the United States, Italy and Spain. T cells, B-cell-depleted T cells, or PBMCs supplied cDNA or gDNA.

Germline V gives CDR1 SGHTA, CDR2 FQGNSA. V lost 1 base and J lost 3, with 10 bases in between. CDR3 length equals 15 residues. Authors' processing steps: From reference gene primer amplification, estimates of nucleated cell counts were derived. Measured with immunoSEQ multiplex PCR; TCRdb has only the in-frame clones, and not every one. V and J calls and clone size are as listed in that table; D and trimming were resolved from the DNA. The sample has roughly 51,000 clones, about nine tenths seen once. Sequencing was performed on peripheral blood. The receptor's source is a man aged 70-80 years with acute or convalescent COVID-19. J is TRBJ2-4 and V is TRBV7-2, with D possibly being TRBD2 (5 bases). CDR3 nucleotides: TGTGCCAGCAGCTTAGGGAGGAGCCACAAAAACATTCAGTACTTC. Protein sequence: CASSLGRSHKNIQYF.